A selection of T cell receptor beta chains follows, all from one sample in a study of technical replicates of blood from a handful of donors. The repertoire was sequenced with immunoSEQ multiplex PCR; TCRdb's copy has only in-frame clones and lacks some. The sample records around 77,000 clones, 92% being singletons. Sequenced sample: T cells isolated from PBMCs. Every receptor here comes from a human donor in good health. Both conserved end residues are part of each CDR3. The D gene is left open where the match is weak. Clone size, where shown, is once, few, many, or a class for clones that have expanded.

j_call | v_call | d_call | clone_size | cdr3_aa | cdr3_nt
TRBJ1-4 | TRBV19 | . | . | CASSIQPGVTTNEKLFF | TGTGCCAGTAGTATACAACCAGGGGTTACAACTAATGAAAAACTGTTTTTT
TRBJ1-4 | TRBV6-1 | TRBD1 | . | CASSGTGGPREKLFF | TGTGCCAGCAGTGGGACAGGGGGTCCTCGGGAAAAACTGTTTTTT
TRBJ2-7 | TRBV11-3 | . | . | CASSEMTVDYEQYF | TGTGCCAGCAGCGAAATGACAGTGGACTACGAGCAGTACTTC
TRBJ2-7 | TRBV5-6 | . | . | CASSSWLATPYEQYF | TGTGCCAGCAGCTCCTGGCTTGCCACCCCCTACGAGCAGTACTTC
TRBJ2-7 | TRBV19 | TRBD2 | . | CASSMDGTRFYEQYF | TGTGCCAGTAGTATGGATGGGACTAGGTTCTACGAGCAGTACTTC
TRBJ2-5 | TRBV6-6 | . | . | CASSYRGQETQYF | TGTGCCAGCAGTTACCGGGGGCAAGAGACCCAGTACTTC
TRBJ2-2 | TRBV28 | TRBD2 | . | CASSLGTSRFNTGELFF | TGTGCCAGCAGCCTGGGGACTAGCAGATTTAACACCGGGGAGCTGTTTTTT
TRBJ2-7 | TRBV5-5 | TRBD2 | . | CASSLLTSGTYEQYF | TGTGCCAGCAGCTTGCTCACTAGCGGGACCTACGAGCAGTACTTC
TRBJ1-1 | TRBV19 | . | . | CASSIDLSGGTEAFF | TGTGCCAGTAGTATAGATCTATCGGGAGGCACTGAAGCTTTCTTT
TRBJ1-2 | TRBV11-3 | . | . | CASSPTSNYGYTF | TGTGCCAGCAGCCCGACATCAAACTATGGCTACACCTTC
TRBJ1-1 | TRBV28 | . | . | CASSFGPGETEAFF | .
TRBJ2-1 | TRBV7-9 | . | . | CASSAELDEQFF | TGTGCCAGCAGCGCAGAATTGGATGAGCAGTTCTTC
TRBJ1-2 | TRBV4-3 | TRBD1 | . | CASSQGDRGDNNYGYTF | TGCGCCAGCAGCCAGGGGGACAGGGGGGATAATAACTATGGCTACACCTTC
TRBJ2-2 | TRBV7-6 | . | . | CASSLSPVGELFF | TGTGCCAGCAGCTTATCACCGGTTGGGGAGCTGTTTTTT
TRBJ2-2 | TRBV9 | . | . | CASSVAAGPNTGELFF | TGTGCCAGCAGCGTAGCTGCGGGGCCCAACACCGGGGAGCTGTTTTTT
TRBJ1-1 | TRBV7-8 | . | once | CASSLGTATEAFF | TGTGCCAGCAGCTTAGGGACAGCCACTGAAGCTTTCTTT
TRBJ2-3 | TRBV7-2 | TRBD2 | . | CASSFPTSGHTDTQYF | TGTGCCAGCAGCTTTCCGACTAGCGGACACACAGATACGCAGTATTTT
TRBJ1-1 | TRBV28 | . | . | CATQGNTEAFF | TGTGCCACCCAGGGCAACACTGAAGCTTTCTTT
TRBJ2-7 | TRBV15 | TRBD1 | . | CATSRETGLTYEQYF | TGTGCCACCAGCAGAGAGACAGGGTTAACCTACGAGCAGTACTTC
TRBJ2-7 | TRBV9 | . | . | CASSPRQIDSYEQYF | TGTGCCAGCAGCCCCCGACAGATAGACTCGTACGAGCAGTACTTC
TRBJ1-1 | TRBV18 | TRBD1 | . | CASSAGGAGTEAFF | TGTGCCAGCTCAGCAGGGGGCGCGGGCACTGAAGCTTTCTTT
TRBJ2-3 | TRBV2 | . | . | CASSEARTQYF | TGTGCCAGCAGTGAAGCGAGGACGCAGTATTTT
TRBJ2-1 | TRBV28 | . | . | CASSIQVNEQFF | TGTGCCAGCAGTATACAGGTAAATGAGCAGTTCTTC
TRBJ1-1 | TRBV27 | . | . | CASSQLSRTEAFF | TGTGCCAGCAGTCAACTCTCTCGGACTGAAGCTTTCTTT
TRBJ2-7 | TRBV2 | . | once | CASSGFGVYEQYF | TGTGCCAGCAGTGGATTCGGGGTCTACGAGCAGTACTTC
TRBJ2-3 | TRBV9 | TRBD2 | once | CASSGGGNTQYF | TGTGCCAGCAGCGGGGGAGGGAATACGCAGTATTTT
TRBJ2-7 | TRBV7-2 | TRBD1 | . | CASSLGQSPGEQYF | TGTGCCAGCAGCTTGGGACAGTCCCCCGGGGAGCAGTACTTC
TRBJ2-3 | TRBV9 | TRBD2 | . | CASSVASGRAGTQYF | TGTGCCAGCAGCGTAGCTAGCGGGAGGGCCGGTACGCAGTATTTT
TRBJ1-2 | TRBV6-1 | . | once | CASSDPGYGYTF | TGTGCCAGCAGTGATCCAGGGTATGGCTACACCTTC
TRBJ1-2 | TRBV5-4 | . | . | CASSLAGWARHGYTF | TGTGCCAGCAGCTTGGCCGGTTGGGCCAGACATGGCTACACCTTC
TRBJ2-7 | TRBV7-9 | TRBD1 | few | CASNPSNGQDYEQYF | TGTGCCAGCAACCCTTCGAATGGACAGGACTACGAGCAGTACTTC
TRBJ2-3 | TRBV4-1 | . | . | CASSLESGGIDTQYF | TGCGCCAGCAGCCTAGAGAGCGGTGGGATCGATACGCAGTATTTT
TRBJ2-1 | TRBV10-1 | TRBD2 | . | CASSRAGVDEQFF | TGCGCCAGCAGCCGAGCGGGAGTCGATGAGCAGTTCTTC
TRBJ2-7 | TRBV6-6 | TRBD2 | . | CASRAGDIYEQYF | TGTGCCAGCAGGGCGGGAGATATCTACGAGCAGTACTTC
TRBJ2-7 | TRBV5-1 | TRBD2 | . | CASSGTSGGYEQYF | TGCGCCAGCAGCGGGACTAGCGGGGGGTACGAGCAGTACTTC
TRBJ2-4 | TRBV9 | TRBD1 | . | CASSETGQGIAAKNIQYF | TGTGCCAGCAGTGAAACGGGACAGGGTATAGCGGCCAAAAACATTCAGTACTTC
TRBJ2-2 | TRBV6-1 | TRBD1 | once | CASSGDSASNTGELFF | TGTGCCAGCAGTGGGGACAGTGCCTCTAACACCGGGGAGCTGTTTTTT
TRBJ2-1 | TRBV27 | . | . | CASSFTGTYNEQFF | TGTGCCAGCAGTTTTACGGGAACCTACAATGAGCAGTTCTTC
TRBJ2-3 | TRBV29-1 | TRBD1 | . | CSVADRGTDTQYF | TGCAGCGTTGCCGACAGGGGAACAGATACGCAGTATTTT
TRBJ1-5 | TRBV13 | . | . | CASSLGQSGNQPQHF | TGTGCCAGCAGCTTAGGGCAATCGGGGAATCAGCCCCAGCATTTT
TRBJ1-2 | TRBV7-9 | TRBD1 | . | CASSLKTGSYGYTF | TGTGCCAGCAGCCTGAAGACAGGGAGCTATGGCTACACCTTC
TRBJ1-4 | TRBV19 | . | . | CASAPVVFEKLFF | TGTGCCAGTGCTCCGGTGGTTTTTGAAAAACTGTTTTTT
TRBJ2-2 | TRBV30 | TRBD1 | . | CAWRDRVGELFF | TGTGCCTGGAGGGACAGGGTCGGGGAGCTGTTTTTT
TRBJ2-5 | TRBV7-8 | . | . | CASSPLRGETQYF | TGTGCCAGCAGCCCGCTAAGGGGGGAGACCCAGTACTTC
TRBJ1-3 | TRBV19 | . | . | CASSISDGLGGKDTIYF | TGTGCCAGTAGTATAAGCGATGGGTTGGGGGGGAAAGACACCATATATTTT
TRBJ2-3 | TRBV6-4 | TRBD2 | . | CASSLAGGTDTQYF | TGTGCCAGCAGTCTAGCGGGAGGCACAGATACGCAGTATTTT
TRBJ1-3 | TRBV29-1 | . | . | CSVDSVAPGNTIYF | TGCAGCGTGGACAGTGTGGCGCCTGGAAACACCATATATTTT
TRBJ2-2 | TRBV27 | . | . | CASSLAVTNTGELFF | TGTGCCAGCAGTTTGGCCGTTACGAACACCGGGGAGCTGTTTTTT
TRBJ1-1 | TRBV7-6 | TRBD1 | . | CASSRTGLNTEAFF | TGTGCCAGCAGCCGGACAGGGCTGAACACTGAAGCTTTCTTT
TRBJ2-7 | TRBV6-6 | . | . | CASSFGLQGSYEQYF | TGTGCCAGCAGTTTTGGACTCCAAGGCTCCTACGAGCAGTACTTC
TRBJ1-1 | TRBV5-1 | . | . | CASSLGKGSNTEAFF | TGCGCCAGCAGCTTGGGAAAAGGGAGTAACACTGAAGCTTTCTTT
TRBJ2-7 | TRBV15 | . | . | CATSRVARGEQYF | TGTGCCACCAGCAGAGTCGCGCGAGGAGAGCAGTACTTC
TRBJ2-1 | TRBV5-3 | TRBD2 | . | CARSFTQREVLNNEQFF | TGTGCCAGAAGCTTCACCCAGCGGGAGGTGCTAAACAATGAGCAGTTCTTC
TRBJ1-2 | TRBV9 | . | . | CASSPPSDFHGYTF | TGTGCCAGCAGCCCCCCGTCGGACTTCCATGGCTACACCTTC
TRBJ2-7 | TRBV11-2 | . | . | CASSEIYRGSRYEQYF | TGTGCCAGCAGCGAAATATACAGAGGGAGTAGGTACGAGCAGTACTTC
TRBJ1-4 | TRBV9 | . | . | CASSGNSGNEKLFF | TGTGCCAGCAGCGGCAACAGCGGTAATGAAAAACTGTTTTTT
TRBJ2-5 | TRBV29-1 | . | . | CSVDSPGQETQYF | TGCAGCGTTGATAGTCCAGGGCAAGAGACCCAGTACTTC